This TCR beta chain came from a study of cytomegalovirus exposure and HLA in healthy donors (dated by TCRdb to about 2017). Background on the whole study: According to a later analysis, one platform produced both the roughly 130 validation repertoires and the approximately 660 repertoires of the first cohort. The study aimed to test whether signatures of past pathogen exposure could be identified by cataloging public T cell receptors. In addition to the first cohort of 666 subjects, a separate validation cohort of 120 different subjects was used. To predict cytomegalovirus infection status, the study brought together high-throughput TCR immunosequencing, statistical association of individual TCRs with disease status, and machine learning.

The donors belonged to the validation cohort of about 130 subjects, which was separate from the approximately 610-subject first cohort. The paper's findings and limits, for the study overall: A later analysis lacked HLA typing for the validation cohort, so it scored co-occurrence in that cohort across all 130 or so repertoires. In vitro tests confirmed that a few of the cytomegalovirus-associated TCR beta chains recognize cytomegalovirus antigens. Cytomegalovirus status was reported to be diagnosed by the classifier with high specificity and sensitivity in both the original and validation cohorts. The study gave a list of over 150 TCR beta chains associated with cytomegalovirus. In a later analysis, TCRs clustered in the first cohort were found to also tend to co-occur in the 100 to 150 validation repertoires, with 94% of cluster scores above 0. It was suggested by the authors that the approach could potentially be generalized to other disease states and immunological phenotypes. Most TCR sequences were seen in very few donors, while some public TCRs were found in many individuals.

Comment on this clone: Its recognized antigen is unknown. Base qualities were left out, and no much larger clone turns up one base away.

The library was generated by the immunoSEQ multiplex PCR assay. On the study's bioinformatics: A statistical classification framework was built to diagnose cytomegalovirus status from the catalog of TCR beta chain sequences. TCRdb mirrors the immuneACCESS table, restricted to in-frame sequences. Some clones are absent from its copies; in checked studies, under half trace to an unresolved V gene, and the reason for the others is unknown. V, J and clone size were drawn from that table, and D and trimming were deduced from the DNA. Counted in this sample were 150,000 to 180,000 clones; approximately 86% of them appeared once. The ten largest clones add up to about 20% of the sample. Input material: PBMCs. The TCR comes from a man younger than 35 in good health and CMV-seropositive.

The nucleotide sequence reads TGTGCCAGCAGTGGCATGGGCTCCTATGGCTACACCTTC. Translated, it gives CASSGMGSYGYTF. The chain is encoded by TRBV2 joined to TRBJ1-2; no confident D gene assignment can be made. CDR1 and CDR2, per the germline V gene, are SNHLY and FYNNEI. The CDR3 spans 13 residues, from the cysteine through the phenylalanine. Only CDR3 DNA is held: 39 bases, read in frame from base 1. At the junction V is shortened by 4 bases and J by 4 bases, with 10 bases in between.